Included here is one T cell receptor (beta chain) sequence, with context. At least ten counts were recorded for this clonotype. Its antigen remains unidentified. No base qualities exist here, and no much larger clone lies one base off it. Per the germline V gene (reference sequence), LNHDA is the CDR1 and SQIVND is the CDR2. CDR3 length: 12 amino acids, cysteine to phenylalanine. Just the 36-base CDR3 DNA is kept, in frame starting at base 1. V loses 6 bases of germline sequence and J loses 6 bases, and the interval between the two ends is 9 bases. The hyperthyroidism patients were between 18 and 65 years old and newly diagnosed, with a disease duration of less than 2 months. The study excluded patients with uncontrolled infections, other autoimmune diseases, pregnancy or lactation. Clinical symptoms, serum thyroxine and TRAb, thyroid ultrasound, and orbital computed tomography formed the basis for the diagnoses. Blood from progressor patients was drawn when they were first diagnosed with hyperthyroidism, before any ophthalmopathy symptoms appeared. PBMCs were separated from approximately 10 ml of fresh peripheral blood using Ficoll-Paque density gradient centrifugation. Progressor patients were initially diagnosed with Graves' hyperthyroidism and developed ophthalmopathy during follow-up. Total RNA was extracted using Trizol reagent, and RNA quality was assessed on an Agilent 2100 Bioanalyzer.

The sample originates from a study of T cells in Graves' hyperthyroidism and ophthalmopathy (dated by TCRdb to about 2019). As for the study more broadly: Peripheral blood was sampled at the time of initial diagnosis, prior to any treatment. TCR V-J signatures able to tell the groups apart were searched for in a discovery cohort of around 95 patients, of whom over 40 had Graves' ophthalmopathy and under 65 had stable Graves' hyperthyroidism. An independent validation cohort of fewer than 20 hyperthyroidism patients and approximately 17 patients who later progressed to ophthalmopathy tested prospective prediction of ophthalmopathy. The 90 or so discovery patients were randomly split 7:3 into training and test sets. Thyroid tissue and blood T-cell repertoires from several Graves' hyperthyroidism patients were also compared in the study. After sampling, hyperthyroidism patients received methimazole starting at 30 mg daily, and ophthalmopathy patients received high-dose intravenous methylprednisolone. The paper describes TCR Vbeta CDR3 sequencing of about 140 peripheral blood samples, made up of 43 ophthalmopathy patients, 70 to 75 hyperthyroidism patients and some 17 progressor patients. Here is what the overall study found, with its caveats: Most expanded thyroid clonotypes (frequency above 0.001) were also detected in blood, suggesting blood repertoires may reflect thyroid immune responses. In validation, the model predicted progression to ophthalmopathy with approximately 70% sensitivity and 72% to 85% specificity, a median of 6.5 months before onset. Sample size was not statistically predetermined, and blinding of investigators to group allocation was not performed. Ophthalmopathy was separated from stable hyperthyroidism by a 13 V-J signature model, with about 88% sensitivity and about 81% specificity obtained in cross-validation and 80%/75% obtained in testing.

TCR beta CDR3 regions were amplified from RNA transcripts. The first round of RT-PCR for the TCR CDR3 was performed with the HTBI primer set and the Qiagen OneStep RT-PCR kit. Libraries were constructed in a second round of multiplex PCR, after which size selection and purification were carried out. Sequencing of the libraries was done on an Illumina HiSeq2000 using paired-end 100 bp reads. The authors processed their data as follows. SOAPnuke was used to process the raw data, removing reads that contained adapters or uncalled bases, had a mean Phred below 15, or lacked an exact match to the constant primer or identifier. COPE v1.2.5 was used to merge high-quality paired reads, and clonotypes were defined as unique nucleotide sequences. MiTCR v1.1 was used to align the clonotypes against IMGT TRBV, TRBD and TRBJ reference segments. Only V-J combinations with frequency above 0.0001, covering 99.2% of repertoires, were analysed. The TCS score was defined as F50 (clonal expansion) divided by E x V (chaos), with BLOSUM62-based TCRdist calculated between CDR3 peptides within each V-J. Welch's t-statistics and random forest reduced 500 to 650 V-J features to some 14, which were used in a naive Bayes classifier (R e1071). TCRdb reran the public reads through fastp at Q25 and MiXCR, keeping productive beta chains. Records with the same CDR3 protein are collapsed into one entry carrying the most frequent genes and DNA. None of the V and J calls come from the authors' own analysis; TCRdb made them. Across this sample there are approximately 150,000 distinct CDR3 sequences, with roughly 9.4% seen only once. The top ten constitute approximately 20% of the sample.

The chain is made from TRBV19 and TRBJ1-5; TRBD1 is perhaps the D gene, given 5 matching bases. This sequence was found in a woman younger than 35 with Graves' hyperthyroidism that later progressed to Graves' ophthalmopathy. What was sequenced was blood. The nucleotide sequence reads TGTGCCAGTAGAGCAGGGAGTCAGCCCCAGCATTTT. This is translated as CASRAGSQPQHF.